The clone carrying this TCR beta chain was picked up many times. Its specificity is not known. The sample belongs to a study of glioma-infiltrating T cells. Study-wide results and limits: Tissue and blood shared very few CDR3 sequences. Non-neoplastic patients had below-expected tissue-blood divergence, while all gliomas exceeded expectation.

Amplification of TCR alpha and beta CDR3 regions from RNA used iRepertoire nested multiplex PCR. One-step reverse transcription and amplification started from about 100-400 ng of tissue mRNA or PBMC total RNA. Via MiXCR, TCRdb re-called the multiplex PCR reads, giving one row per CDR3 protein. This table has fewer than 55,000 distinct CDR3 sequences, approximately 20% appearing once. The CDR3 loop spans 14 amino acids. The V and J ends lost 6 bases and 4 bases respectively, with 13 bases between them. The V gene's germline CDR1 is KGHSH and CDR2 LQKENI. The clonotype was recovered from a human donor with low-grade glioma or glioblastoma, undergoing nonglioma brain surgery, or in good health (not recorded which). What was sequenced was glioma tissue, nonneoplastic brain tissue, or PBMCs (not recorded which). The genes are TRBV18 and TRBJ1-5; D ambiguous. CDR3 in DNA: TGTGCCAGCTCCGCTGACGGAATAAATCAGCCCCAGCATTTT. It translates to CASSADGINQPQHF.